This T cell receptor (beta chain) stems from a study of cytomegalovirus exposure and HLA in healthy donors. It was with 60 Vbeta and 13 Jbeta primers that the PCR ran. Repertoires were generated with immunoSEQ multiplex PCR, while TCRdb's copy carries only in-frame clones and drops some. In the table there are more than 80,000 clones, more than 60% of which are singletons. The TCR originated in a human donor in good health. Sequencing used PBMCs.

As DNA, the CDR3 is TGTGCCAGCAGCTGGGATGGGGCGGGACAGCCTTACAATGAGCAGTTCTTC. As protein: CASSWDGAGQPYNEQFF. V usage is TRBV7-6 and J usage is TRBJ2-1, with D tentatively TRBD1 (7 bases). Trimming cost V 4 bases and J 4 bases, with 20 bases left between them. Germline loops: CDR1 SGHVS, CDR2 FNYEAQ. The CDR3 length is 17 residues.